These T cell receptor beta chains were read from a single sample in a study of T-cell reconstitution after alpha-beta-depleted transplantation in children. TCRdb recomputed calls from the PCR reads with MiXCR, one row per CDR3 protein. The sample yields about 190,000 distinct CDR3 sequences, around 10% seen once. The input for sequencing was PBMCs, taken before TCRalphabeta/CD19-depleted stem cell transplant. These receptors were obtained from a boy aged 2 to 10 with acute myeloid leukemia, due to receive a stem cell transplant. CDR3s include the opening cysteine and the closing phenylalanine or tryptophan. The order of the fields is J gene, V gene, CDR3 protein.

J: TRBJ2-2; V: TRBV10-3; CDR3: CAISDGTGGAGELFF
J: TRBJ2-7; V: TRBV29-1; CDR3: CSVEIQPKQYF
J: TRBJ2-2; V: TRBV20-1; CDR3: CSARGVAGGSNTGELFF
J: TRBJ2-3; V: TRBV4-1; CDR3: CASSYMLDTQYF
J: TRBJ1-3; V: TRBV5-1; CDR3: CASSFTGGNTIYF
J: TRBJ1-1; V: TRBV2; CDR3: CASSELNTEAFF
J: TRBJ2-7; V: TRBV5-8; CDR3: CASSVPWPSGIGEQYF
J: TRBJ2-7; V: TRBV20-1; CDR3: CSADGVGSYEQYF
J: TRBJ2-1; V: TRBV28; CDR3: CASSSILAGFSYNEQFF
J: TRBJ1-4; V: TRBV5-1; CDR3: CASSLRGTGAAGEKLFF
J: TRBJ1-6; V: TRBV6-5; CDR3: CASSSITGENSPLHF
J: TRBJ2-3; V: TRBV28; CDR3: CASSPGTSHTDTQYF
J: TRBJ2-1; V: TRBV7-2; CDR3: CASSFNRGGYNEQFF
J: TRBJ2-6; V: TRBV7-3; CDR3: CASGSGANVLTF
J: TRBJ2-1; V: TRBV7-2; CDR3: CASSLSGTHGDEQFF
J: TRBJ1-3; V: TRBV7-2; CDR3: CASSLVWGSGNTIYF
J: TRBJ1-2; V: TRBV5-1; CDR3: CASSLAEGIYGYTF
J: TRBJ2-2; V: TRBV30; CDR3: CAWSRMSTGELFF
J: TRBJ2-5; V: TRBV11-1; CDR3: CASSLEGETQYF
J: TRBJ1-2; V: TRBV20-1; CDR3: CSARPPGVNGYTF
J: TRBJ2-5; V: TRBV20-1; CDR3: CNARDTMGLDGTQYF
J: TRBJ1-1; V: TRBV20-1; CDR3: CSATEYSRVDTEAFF
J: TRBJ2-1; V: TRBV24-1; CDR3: CATSTSGIYNEQFF
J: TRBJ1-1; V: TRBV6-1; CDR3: CASRPRNTAEAFF
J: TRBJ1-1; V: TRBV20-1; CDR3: CSARAAGNTEAFF
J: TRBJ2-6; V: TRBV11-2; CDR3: CASRSDLSGANVLTF
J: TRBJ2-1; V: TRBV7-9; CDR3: CASSLVLGVGSEQFF
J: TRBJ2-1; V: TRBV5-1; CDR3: CASAPGLVNEQFF
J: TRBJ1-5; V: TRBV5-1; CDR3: CASSFDGTLQPQHF
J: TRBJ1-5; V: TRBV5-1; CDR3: CASSHGQWVINQPQHF
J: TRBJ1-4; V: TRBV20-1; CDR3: CSARREVGEKLFF
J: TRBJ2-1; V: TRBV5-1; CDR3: CASSFMRWDSYNEQFF
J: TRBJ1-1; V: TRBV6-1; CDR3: CASSEAGQMNTEAFF
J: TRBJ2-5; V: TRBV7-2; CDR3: CASTLLAGGLQETQYF
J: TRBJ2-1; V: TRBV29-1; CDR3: CSVENDRDYNEQFF
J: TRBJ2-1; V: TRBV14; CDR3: CASSHYSGQGDEQFF
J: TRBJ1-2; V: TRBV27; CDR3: CASSFSPNRGGGYGYTF
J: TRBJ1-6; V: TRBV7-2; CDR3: CASSLPTGYNSPLHF
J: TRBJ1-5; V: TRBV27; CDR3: CASSPPGVRGEPQHF
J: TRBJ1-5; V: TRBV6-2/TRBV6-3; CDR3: CASRDRGPQPQHF
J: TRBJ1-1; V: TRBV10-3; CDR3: CAIWGGLTEAFF
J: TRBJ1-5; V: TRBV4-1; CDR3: CASSQYMLSNQPQHF